Each of the 30 T cell receptor beta chains below was sequenced from the same sample in a study of technical replicates of blood from a few donors. Using immunoSEQ multiplex PCR, the repertoire was profiled, and TCRdb retains in-frame clones only, with some absent. This repertoire shows about 80,000 clones, more than 85% found once; its top ten account for around 0.43%. The specimen was T cells isolated from PBMCs. Receptors originate from a human donor in good health.

This chain joins TRBV9 and TRBJ2-7; D not resolved. V was cut by 3 bases and J by 2 bases, with 9 bases left in between. Germline V gene data show CDR1 as SGDLS and CDR2 as YYNGEE. The CDR3 is 13 residues long. The CDR3 sequence is CASSGGQTYEQYF. In DNA form, the CDR3 reads TGTGCCAGCAGCGGAGGCCAAACCTACGAGCAGTACTTC. The whole variable domain, remainder taken from reference TRBV9 and TRBJ2-7, is DSGVTQTPKHLITATGQRVTLRCSPRSGDLSVYWYQQSLDQGLQFLIQYYNGEERAKGNILERFSAQQFPDLHSELNLSSLELGDSALYFCASSGGQTYEQYFGPGTRLTVT.

The chain recombines TRBV27 with TRBJ2-5; weak D call: TRBD1 (6 bases). The CDR3 loop spans 16 amino acids. The V gene lost 8 bases and the J gene lost 4 bases, with 23 bases spanning the gap. Germline CDR1 reads MNHEY; CDR2 reads SMNVEV (reference sequence). The chain's CDR3 is CASVSSPGTKGETQYF. CDR3 DNA: TGTGCCAGCGTCTCCTCTCCCGGGACAAAAGGAGAGACCCAGTACTTC.

V gene TRBV7-9 combines with J gene TRBJ1-1, with D tentatively TRBD1 (6 bases). Germline CDR1 SEHNR, CDR2 FQNEAQ (reference sequence). V lost 5 bases to trimming and J lost 6 bases, with 13 bases between them. This CDR3 has 13 amino acids. DNA for the CDR3: TGTGCCAGCAGCGCAGAACAGGGCGCTGAAGCTTTCTTT. Translated, it gives CASSAEQGAEAFF.

The chain carries TRBV5-4 and TRBJ1-1; D gene uncertain. The CDR3 runs 12 residues. Trimming removed 0 bases from V and 3 bases from J, with 3 bases in between. From germline, CDR1 is SGHNT and CDR2 YYREEE (reference sequence). CDR3 bases: TGTGCCAGCAGCTTGGGGCACACTGAAGCTTTCTTT. It codes for CASSLGHTEAFF. Variable domain in full (rest from reference TRBV5-4 and TRBJ1-1): ETGVTQSPTHLIKTRGQQVTLRCSSQSGHNTVSWYQQALGQGPQFIFQYYREEENGRGNFPPRFSGLQFPNYSSELNVNALELDDSALYLCASSLGHTEAFFGQGTRLTVV.

The chain couples TRBV9 to TRBJ1-4; the D gene is possibly TRBD1 (5 bases). The V end was cut by 4 bases, the J end by 7 bases, with 11 bases between. Germline CDR1 and CDR2: SGDLS and YYNGEE. The CDR3 spans 13 residues. The CDR3 bases are TGTGCCAGCAGCCTAACCGGGGGTGAAAAACTGTTTTTT. It yields the protein CASSLTGGEKLFF.

The rearrangement joins TRBV11-3 to TRBJ1-1; unclear D gene. From germline, CDR1 is SGHNT and CDR2 YENEEA. The CDR3 contains 14 residues. The V end lost 4 bases, the J end lost 3 bases, and 12 bases lay between the germline ends. The CDR3 DNA reads TGTGCCAGCAGCTCCGGGATGTTGGACACTGAAGCTTTCTTT. This sequence encodes CASSSGMLDTEAFF.

V is TRBV4-1 and J is TRBJ2-7; TRBD1 agrees at 7 bases. The CDR3 is 16 amino acids. The germline V gene encodes CDR1 MGHRA and CDR2 YSYEKL. Trimming removed 2 bases from V and 1 base from J; junction bases left unmatched: 8. The CDR3 protein is CASSQRFRDRSYEQYF. In DNA, the CDR3 is TGCGCCAGCAGCCAACGATTCCGGGACAGATCCTACGAGCAGTACTTC.

The rearrangement joins TRBV5-6 to TRBJ1-1; D possibly corresponds to TRBD1 (5 bases). This CDR3 comprises 14 residues. The V gene's germline CDR1 is SGHDT and CDR2 YYEEEE. V was clipped by 1 base and J by 3 bases, with 10 bases between them. The CDR3 nucleotides are TGTGCCAGCAGCTTGACAGGTTCATACACTGAAGCTTTCTTT. This sequence encodes CASSLTGSYTEAFF.

This chain uses TRBV7-9 with TRBJ2-7, with TRBD1 matching over 8 bases. Per germline, CDR1 SEHNR and CDR2 FQNEAQ (reference sequence). The CDR3 sequence is 15 residues long. The V and J ends lost 1 base and 2 bases, in that order; junction bases with no gene match: 4. CDR3 nucleotides: TGTGCCAGCAGCTTAGTTAGGGACAGGCCCTACGAGCAGTACTTC. Translating gives CASSLVRDRPYEQYF.

This chain links TRBV9 with TRBJ1-1, with TRBD1 matching over 7 bases. There are 14 residues in the CDR3. Germline assignment: CDR1 SGDLS and CDR2 YYNGEE. The trim removed 3 bases at V and 1 base at J, leaving 3 bases unmatched. CDR3 sequence: CASSARQGNTEAFF. DNA for the CDR3: TGTGCCAGCAGCGCCCGACAGGGGAACACTGAAGCTTTCTTT.

This chain joins TRBV2 and TRBJ1-1; no definite D call. V dropped 3 bases and J dropped 5 bases, with 7 bases sitting between them. The CDR3 has 12 residues. The germline CDR1 and CDR2 sequences are SNHLY and FYNNEI. The CDR3 sequence is CASSDQLTEAFF. As DNA, the CDR3 is TGTGCCAGCAGTGATCAGTTAACTGAAGCTTTCTTT.

CDR3 DNA sequence: TGCGCCAGCAGCGATACTAGCGGGAGTAGAAATGAGCAGTTCTTC. Translating it yields CASSDTSGSRNEQFF. The gene calls are TRBV10-2 and TRBJ2-1; the match to TRBD2 covers 11 bases. This CDR3 spans 15 amino acids. CDR1 and CDR2 from the germline V gene are WSHSY and SAAADI. V was clipped by 6 bases and J by 7 bases; unmatched bases: 8.

V gene TRBV7-9 combines with J gene TRBJ1-1, with D possibly being TRBD1 (6 bases). The CDR3 is made up of 16 amino acids. Germline V gene sequence: CDR1 SEHNR, CDR2 FQNEAQ (reference sequence). V was cut by 5 bases and J by 1 base, with 17 bases left in between. The DNA of the CDR3 is TGTGCCAGCAGCGACGGTGCAGGGGCCGCGAACACTGAAGCTTTCTTT. Translated: CASSDGAGAANTEAFF.

V and J are TRBV27 and TRBJ2-7, with 9 positions matching TRBD2. In germline, CDR1 is MNHEY, CDR2 SMNVEV (reference sequence). This CDR3 is 16 amino acids long. J lost 3 bases, V lost 5 bases, and 11 bases had no gene match. The CDR3 bases are TGTGCCAGCAGTGTGTGGGTTAATAGCGGGAGCTACGAGCAGTACTTC. Protein product: CASSVWVNSGSYEQYF.

The table lists this clone with a count of one. The chain couples TRBV7-9 to TRBJ1-3, with D possibly TRBD1 on 6 matching bases. Germline CDR1 SEHNR, CDR2 FQNEAQ (reference sequence). V was shortened by 5 bases and J by 0 bases, with 11 bases between the two germline ends. The CDR3 is 15 amino acids. The CDR3 bases are TGTGCCAGCAGCGGAACAGGGATCTCTGGAAACACCATATATTTT. Its translation is CASSGTGISGNTIYF.

This chain joins TRBV15 and TRBJ2-3, with 11 bases lining up with TRBD2. The ends lost 1 base at V and 4 bases at J; junction bases unmatched: 7. Germline-derived CDR1 and CDR2 are LNHNV and YYDKDF (reference sequence). The CDR3 has 17 amino acids. The CDR3 coding sequence is TGTGCCACCAGCAGAGTCCGACTAGCGGGATTAGCAGATACGCAGTATTTT. Protein product: CATSRVRLAGLADTQYF. Supplemented by reference TRBV15 and TRBJ2-3, the full variable domain reads DAMVIQNPRYQVTQFGKPVTLSCSQTLNHNVMYWYQQKSSQAPKLLFHYYDKDFNNEADTPDNFQSRRPNTSFCFLDIRSPGLGDTAMYLCATSRVRLAGLADTQYFGPGTRLTVL.

The table lists this clone with a few counts. This chain links TRBV27 with TRBJ2-1, with 14 nucleotides matching TRBD2. Looked up from germline, CDR1 is MNHEY and CDR2 is SMNVEV (reference sequence). The CDR3 totals 14 residues. J gave up 9 bases and V 8 bases, and 6 bases lay outside the gene matches. CDR3 in amino acids: CASRLAGGSSEQFF. CDR3 bases: TGTGCCAGCCGACTAGCGGGAGGGAGCAGTGAGCAGTTCTTC.

The V gene is TRBV2, the J gene TRBJ1-5; 8 bases are shared with TRBD1. Germline-derived CDR1 and CDR2 are SNHLY and FYNNEI. The CDR3 totals 17 residues. The J segment lost 1 base and the V segment lost 4 bases, leaving 9 bases of the junction unmatched. DNA for the CDR3: TGTGCCAGCAGTGTGGCAGGGGGCGCCTGGAGCAATCAGCCCCAGCATTTT. Translated, it gives CASSVAGGAWSNQPQHF.

The gene calls are TRBV28 and TRBJ1-2; D unresolved. Trimming took 3 bases from V and 4 from J, leaving 15 bases between them. The germline V gene encodes CDR1 MDHEN and CDR2 SYDVKM. The CDR3 extends over 15 amino acids. The CDR3 reads CASSFDPPRGYGYTF. In nucleotides, the CDR3 is TGTGCCAGCAGTTTTGACCCCCCGCGGGGCTATGGCTACACCTTC.

This chain uses TRBV7-6 with TRBJ1-2, with 9 bases identical to TRBD1. This CDR3 is 16 amino acids long. CDR1 and CDR2 from the germline V gene are SGHVS and FNYEAQ. The trim removed 0 bases at V and 5 bases at J, leaving 7 bases unmatched. CDR3 in amino acids: CASSLAPPGQGYGYTF. In DNA form, the CDR3 reads TGTGCCAGCAGCTTAGCCCCCCCGGGACAGGGATATGGCTACACCTTC. Complete variable domain (other parts from reference TRBV7-6 and TRBJ1-2): GAGVSQSPRYKVTKRGQDVALRCDPISGHVSLYWYRQALGQGPEFLTYFNYEAQQDKSGLPNDRFSAERPEGSISTLTIQRTEQRDSAMYRCASSLAPPGQGYGYTFGSGTRLTVV.

The CDR3 nucleotides read TGTGCCAGTAGTATCAGGGGTCAGGGAAGGTTTGTAGAGACCCAGTACTTC. Its translation is CASSIRGQGRFVETQYF. The chain employs TRBV19 and TRBJ2-5; D may be TRBD1 (6 bases). CDR3 length equals 17 residues. Trimming took off 3 bases at V and 4 bases at J, with 21 bases between the two ends. Germline values: CDR1 LNHDA, CDR2 SQIVND (reference sequence).

The J gene is TRBJ2-1, the V gene TRBV5-4; TRBD2 is a possible D gene (6 bases). Germline assignment: CDR1 SGHNT and CDR2 YYREEE (reference sequence). CDR3 size: 14 residues. Trimming left V 3 bases short and J 1 base short, with 8 bases between. For the CDR3, the DNA is TGTGCCAGCAGCTGGGGGGAGTCCTACAATGAGCAGTTCTTC. Protein product: CASSWGESYNEQFF.

The V gene is TRBV6-5, the J gene TRBJ2-7; D possibly corresponds to TRBD2 (5 bases). Germline V gives CDR1 MNHEY, CDR2 SVGAGI. V lost 0 bases and J lost 2, with 14 bases in between. This CDR3 contains 16 residues. The CDR3 spells CASSYSFLRTPYEQYF. The CDR3 nucleotides read TGTGCCAGCAGTTACTCATTTCTGCGGACTCCCTACGAGCAGTACTTC.

The rearrangement uses TRBV12-5 and TRBJ2-1, with 8 bases fitting TRBD2. In germline, CDR1 is LGHNT, CDR2 FRNRAP. Unmatched junction bases numbered 5, after V lost 2 bases and J lost 5 bases. This CDR3 is 15 amino acids long. CDR3 protein: CASGLSTSGHNEQFF. The DNA of the CDR3 is TGTGCTAGTGGTTTGAGTACTAGCGGTCACAATGAGCAGTTCTTC.

This sequence joins TRBV10-3 and TRBJ2-1; 7 bases align to TRBD1. The V segment lost 4 bases and the J segment 0 bases; nucleotides outside the gene matches: 3. The CDR3 loop spans 15 amino acids. CDR1 is ENHRY, CDR2 SYGVKD, per germline. CDR3 amino acids: CAISGEGASYNEQFF. The CDR3 DNA reads TGTGCCATCAGTGGAGAGGGGGCCTCCTACAATGAGCAGTTCTTC.

This clone was detected only once. V and J are TRBV6-5 and TRBJ1-1; TRBD1 might be the D (6 bases). The CDR3 runs to 13 residues. Per the germline V gene, CDR1 is MNHEY and CDR2 is SVGAGI. Trimming cost V 2 bases and J 5 bases, with 9 bases left between them. CDR3 DNA: TGTGCCAGCAGTTACACAAGGGGGACTGAAGCTTTCTTT. Translating gives CASSYTRGTEAFF.

The J gene is TRBJ2-1, the V gene TRBV11-3; D might be TRBD2 (5 bases). V was trimmed by 1 base and J by 0 bases, leaving 16 bases between them. CDR1 and CDR2 (germline): SGHNT, YENEEA. The length of the CDR3 is 18 residues. For the CDR3, the DNA is TGTGCCAGCAGCTTAGTAGGCGCGGGCGATAGCTCCTACAATGAGCAGTTCTTC. Protein sequence: CASSLVGAGDSSYNEQFF.

The chain combines TRBV6-5 with TRBJ1-3, with D perhaps TRBD1 (5 bases). Germline loops: CDR1 MNHEY, CDR2 SVGAGI. The CDR3 is 13 residues long. Between the trimmed V and J ends, which lost 4 bases and 3 bases, there was a span of 7 bases. The CDR3 is CASSFQGGNTIYF. The CDR3 nucleotides are TGTGCCAGCAGTTTTCAGGGTGGAAACACCATATATTTT.

This rearrangement joins TRBV7-9 to TRBJ1-4; D is undetermined. This CDR3 region has 13 residues. Germline V lookup: CDR1 SEHNR, CDR2 FQNEAQ (reference sequence). Deletions cut 4 bases from V and 3 bases from J, with 6 bases between. CDR3 amino acids: CASSYPSNEKLFF. The CDR3 DNA follows: TGTGCCAGCAGCTATCCGTCTAATGAAAAACTGTTTTTT.

The chain is built from TRBV11-1 and TRBJ2-7; 8 bases match TRBD2. Germline V gene lookup returns CDR1 SGHAT and CDR2 FQDESV (reference sequence). Trimming took 6 bases from V and 4 from J; bases not matched to a gene: 5. There are 13 residues in the CDR3. The DNA for the CDR3 is TGTGCCAGCAGGTTAAGCGGGAGTTACGAGCAGTACTTC. As protein: CASRLSGSYEQYF.